This T cell receptor (beta chain) was sequenced during a study of T cell changes during pregnancy in multiple sclerosis. This CDR3 contains 15 residues. The germline CDR1 and CDR2 sequences are SGHNT and YYREEE (reference sequence). Libraries were prepared by immunoSEQ multiplex PCR; TCRdb keeps only in-frame clonotypes and omits some of them. This sample has some 60,000 clones, with about nine tenths found just once. The J gene is TRBJ2-5, the V gene TRBV5-4; 7 bases map to TRBD2. The J call may be wrong; the DNA end is better matched by TRBJ2-7. The material sequenced was CD4+ T cells from peripheral blood mononuclear cells, taken in the third trimester of pregnancy. This sequence was found in a female donor with multiple sclerosis, enrolled in a pregnancy study. CDR3 nucleotide sequence: TGTGCCAGCAGCTCTGCCAAGGCTAGCGGCTACGAGCAGTACTTC. This translates into CASSSAKASGYEQYF.